A selection of T cell receptor beta chains follows, all from one sample in a study of siplizumab effects on memory and regulatory T cells. Assay used: immunoSEQ multiplex PCR; TCRdb lists only in-frame clones, some missing. The sample has about 50,000 clones, roughly 84% seen once. The sequenced material came from naive CD8+ T cells sorted from blood. All receptors derive from a human donor in good health. The CDR3 runs from the conserved cysteine through the conserved F or W. Fields, in order: J gene, V gene, clone size, D gene, CDR3 length, CDR3 DNA, CDR3 protein. A D gene is named only where the DNA matches it firmly. For some rows the clone size is stated as once, few or many, or as a class when expanded; others skip it.

>TRBJ1-1|TRBV4-1|few|TRBD1|13
TGCGCCAGCAGCCAACAGGGGGTGACTGAAGCTTTCTTT
CASSQQGVTEAFF
>TRBJ2-1|TRBV14|.|.|11
TGTGCCAGCAGCCAAGACAATGAGCAGTTCTTC
CASSQDNEQFF
>TRBJ2-5|TRBV7-9|.|.|13
TGTGCCAGCAGCTTAGACGGTGGGGAGACCCAGTACTTC
CASSLDGGETQYF
>TRBJ2-1|TRBV2|once|.|12
TGTGCCAGCAGTGAACCCGGGGCTGAGCAGTTCTTC
CASSEPGAEQFF
>TRBJ1-1|TRBV6-5|.|.|15
TGTGCCAGCAGGATCGCAGGAGCCGCGAACACTGAAGCTTTCTTT
CASRIAGAANTEAFF
>TRBJ2-1|TRBV4-1|.|TRBD2|16
TGCGCCAGCAGCCAAGGGCCCGGCGGGGGTTACAATGAGCAGTTCTTC
CASSQGPGGGYNEQFF
>TRBJ2-7|TRBV7-9|.|.|14
TGTGCCAGCAGCTTAGTCCCAGAGAACTACGAGCAGTACTTC
CASSLVPENYEQYF
>TRBJ1-1|TRBV27|.|TRBD1|14
TGTGCCAGCAGTATCGGACAGGGGGGCACTGAAGCTTTCTTT
CASSIGQGGTEAFF
>TRBJ1-1|TRBV6-5|.|.|13
TGTGCCAGCGGGCGGGATGAGGACACTGAAGCTTTCTTT
CASGRDEDTEAFF
>TRBJ1-2|TRBV27|.|.|14
TGTGCCAGCAGCCCCAGTGGAGGGAACTATGGCTACACCTTC
CASSPSGGNYGYTF
>TRBJ2-5|TRBV27|.|.|16
TGTGCCAGCAGTTCATGGGGGTTCCCCGCCCGGGAGACCCAGTACTTC
CASSSWGFPARETQYF
>TRBJ2-5|TRBV6-6|.|.|15
TGTGCCAGCAGTTACCGGGACAACCTCCAAGAGACCCAGTACTTC
CASSYRDNLQETQYF
>TRBJ2-1|TRBV10-3|.|.|11
TGTGCCGTGTTGTCCTACAATGAGCAGTTCTTC
CAVLSYNEQFF
>TRBJ2-7|TRBV29-1|.|TRBD1|17
TGCAGCGTTGAAGGGCCCCAGGGGGCCCTATCCTCCTACGAGCAGTACTTC
CSVEGPQGALSSYEQYF
>TRBJ1-2|TRBV21-1|.|.|17
TGTGCCAGCAGCAAAAATGCCGGGACAGGGAGTTCGAATGGCTACACCTTC
CASSKNAGTGSSNGYTF
>TRBJ2-7|TRBV4-2|.|TRBD1|15
TGTGCCAGCAGCCAAGTGACAGGGGGAGGCTACGAGCAGTACTTC
CASSQVTGGGYEQYF
>TRBJ2-2|TRBV6-1|once|.|14
TGTGCCAGCAGTGAATGGCAGCCCACCGGGGAGCTGTTTTTT
CASSEWQPTGELFF
>TRBJ1-3|TRBV29-1|.|.|12
TGCAGCGTTGAGGGCTCTGGAAACACCATATATTTT
CSVEGSGNTIYF
>TRBJ1-1|TRBV27|.|.|14
TGTGCCAGCAGGTGGACCGATGGAAACACTGAAGCTTTCTTT
CASRWTDGNTEAFF
>TRBJ2-7|TRBV7-8|.|TRBD2|16
TGTGCCAGCAGCTTAGCGGCTAGCGGGATGGGCTACGAGCAGTACTTC
CASSLAASGMGYEQYF
>TRBJ1-1|TRBV9|few|TRBD1|18
TGTGCCAGCAGCGTAGATCCTGAACCGGGACAGGGGGACACTGAAGCTTTCTTT
CASSVDPEPGQGDTEAFF
>TRBJ2-7|TRBV7-9|.|.|13
TGTGCCAGCAGTTTGGACAGCTCCTACGAGCAGTACTTC
CASSLDSSYEQYF
>TRBJ2-3|TRBV7-9|once|TRBD2|16
TGTGCCAGCAGCAGCGCGGGACTAGCTAGCACAGATACGCAGTATTTT
CASSSAGLASTDTQYF
>TRBJ1-1|TRBV5-4|.|.|12
TGTGCCAGCAGCTTCGGGAACACTGAAGCTTTCTTT
CASSFGNTEAFF
>TRBJ2-3|TRBV28|.|TRBD2|16
TGTGCCAGCAGTTCACCTCTAGCGGGGGGCACAGATACGCAGTATTTT
CASSSPLAGGTDTQYF
>TRBJ2-7|TRBV4-1|.|.|14
TGCGCCAGCAGCCAAGACGTACTAGCCTACGAGCAGTACTTC
CASSQDVLAYEQYF
>TRBJ1-3|TRBV25-1|.|.|13
TGTGCCAGCTGGACCAGGTCTGGAAACACCATATATTTT
CASWTRSGNTIYF
>TRBJ1-1|TRBV19|few|.|10
TGTGCCAGTAGGAACACTGAAGCTTTCTTT
CASRNTEAFF
>TRBJ1-1|TRBV19|.|TRBD1|15
TGTGCCAGTAGTACGCCCGGACAGGGTAACACTGAAGCTTTCTTT
CASSTPGQGNTEAFF
>TRBJ2-2|TRBV6-4|.|.|13
TGTGCCAGCAGTGACTCGAAAGCCGGGGAGCTGTTTTTT
CASSDSKAGELFF
>TRBJ2-7|TRBV7-9|.|TRBD1|15
TGTGCCAGCAGCCCCCCGGGACAGGACCCATACGAGCAGTACTTC
CASSPPGQDPYEQYF
>TRBJ1-1|TRBV19|.|.|13
TGTGCCAGCAACCGAGGCGTGAACACTGAAGCTTTCTTT
CASNRGVNTEAFF
>TRBJ2-7|TRBV27|.|TRBD1|14
TGTGCCAGCCCCCGGGGACAGTGCTCCTACGAGCAGTACTTC
CASPRGQCSYEQYF
>TRBJ2-3|TRBV5-6|.|TRBD1|16
TGTGCCAGCACCCCCCCGGCAGGGACAGGGGAAGATACGCAGTATTTT
CASTPPAGTGEDTQYF
>TRBJ2-5|TRBV5-1|.|TRBD2|15
TGCGCCAGCAGCTTCGGACTAGCGTCACAAGAGACCCAGTACTTC
CASSFGLASQETQYF
>TRBJ2-1|TRBV6-1|.|.|16
TGTGCCAGCAGTGGCCGGGACGGGAGCTCCTACAATGAGCAGTTCTTC
CASSGRDGSSYNEQFF
>TRBJ2-1|TRBV6-1|.|TRBD1|15
TGTGCCAGCAGTGAAGAAGGACAGGGTTGGGATGAGCAGTTCTTC
CASSEEGQGWDEQFF
>TRBJ2-7|TRBV6-6|.|.|15
TGTGCCAGCAGTGAGGTAGGGGGGATGGCTAGAGAGCAGTACTTC
CASSEVGGMAREQYF
>TRBJ1-5|TRBV6-6|.|.|13
TGTGCCAGCACTCAGGGGAGGGATCAGCCCCAGCATTTT
CASTQGRDQPQHF
>TRBJ2-1|TRBV6-5|.|TRBD1|15
TGTGCCAGCAGTTACTCCAGGGGGCTTCGGGATGAGCAGTTCTTC
CASSYSRGLRDEQFF
>TRBJ1-1|TRBV5-1|.|.|14
TGCGCCAGCGCCTTATCACAGTCTAACACTGAAGCTTTCTTT
CASALSQSNTEAFF
>TRBJ2-7|TRBV27|.|TRBD2|16
TGTGCCAGCAGTTCTGAGACTAGCGGAGAGCCCTACGAGCAGTACTTC
CASSSETSGEPYEQYF
>TRBJ2-7|TRBV2|.|TRBD2|15
TGTGCCAGCAGTGAAATGACTAGCGGGACCTACGAGCAGTACTTC
CASSEMTSGTYEQYF
>TRBJ2-1|TRBV9|.|.|12
TGTGCCAGCAGCGGAACAGGGCCGGAGCAGTTCTTC
CASSGTGPEQFF
>TRBJ2-2|TRBV19|.|.|16
TGTGCCAGTAGTAAGGGGAACACAGATTACACCGGGGAGCTGTTTTTT
CASSKGNTDYTGELFF
>TRBJ1-1|TRBV9|.|.|13
TGTGCCAGCAGGGAAGGGGAAAACACTGAAGCTTTCTTT
CASREGENTEAFF
>TRBJ2-5|TRBV6-6|.|.|13
TGTGCCAGCATCCACAGGGTAGGAGAGACCCAGTACTTC
CASIHRVGETQYF
>TRBJ2-7|TRBV5-4|few|TRBD1|14
TGTGCCAGCAGCTTCCTACAGGGGCCTTACGAGCAGTACTTC
CASSFLQGPYEQYF
>TRBJ2-7|TRBV4-1|.|.|14
TGCGCCAGCAGCCAAGACCTCGGACTCACCGAGCAGTACTTC
CASSQDLGLTEQYF
>TRBJ2-7|TRBV2|.|.|15
TGTGCCAGCAGCTTTATTAGCGGTGGGGCCTACGAGCAGTACTTC
CASSFISGGAYEQYF
>TRBJ2-5|TRBV5-6|.|TRBD2|16
TGTGCCAGCAGCAAACTAGCGGGAGGGGGCCAAGAGACCCAGTACTTC
CASSKLAGGGQETQYF
>TRBJ1-1|TRBV5-6|.|.|15
TGTGCCAGCAGCCCGGGAAGGGGGGTTGCCACTGAAGCTTTCTTT
CASSPGRGVATEAFF
>TRBJ2-1|TRBV2|.|.|13
TGTGCCAGCCGCCCCACTAGTGCCAATGAGCAGTTCTTC
CASRPTSANEQFF